These 23 T cell receptor beta chains share one sample of origin, sequenced in a study of cytomegalovirus exposure and HLA in healthy donors. The PCR contained 60 Vbeta and 13 Jbeta primers. Generated by immunoSEQ multiplex PCR, the TCRdb table keeps only in-frame clones and is missing some. The data show around 37,000 clones, 70% to 85% seen once. The sample consisted of PBMCs. These receptors came from a man aged 25-45 years in good health and CMV-seronegative.

This sequence joins TRBV19 and TRBJ2-5; 12 bases map to TRBD2. From germline, CDR1 is LNHDA and CDR2 SQIVND (reference sequence). The CDR3 totals 16 residues. With 3 bases clipped from V and 1 base from J, the junction kept 3 bases outside the gene matches. The CDR3 DNA sequence: TGTGCCAGTAGTATTTGGACTAGCGGGGTCCAAGAGACCCAGTACTTC. Amino acid sequence: CASSIWTSGVQETQYF.

This chain links TRBV6-6 with TRBJ1-5, with D unresolved. The CDR3 has 15 amino acids. Germline V CDR1 and CDR2: MNHNY, SVGAGI (reference sequence). Trimming shortened V by 5 bases and J by 1 base, and 12 bases separated the two germline ends. Here the CDR3 reads CASSTTTPSNQPQHF. DNA of the CDR3: TGTGCCAGCAGTACCACGACACCCAGCAATCAGCCCCAGCATTTT.

For this clone: At one end, the junction sequence differs from germline, possibly due to a read error. The chain recombines TRBV18 with TRBJ2-5; no clear D gene. Germline V CDR1 and CDR2: KGHSH, LQKENI. The CDR3 sequence is 12 residues long. CDR3 nucleotide sequence: TGTGCCAGCTCACCCAGCCCAGAGGCCCAGTACTTC. Protein: CASSPSPEAQYF.

The chain joins TRBV19 to TRBJ2-1; 15 bases agree with TRBD2. The CDR3 is 17 residues long. Germline trimming cut 6 bases from V and 6 bases from J; bases unmatched to any gene: 9. The germline V gene has CDR1 LNHDA and CDR2 SQIVND (reference sequence). CDR3 DNA sequence: TGTGCCAGTAGCCACAGGACTAGCGGGAGGGCGGGCAATGAGCAGTTCTTC. It encodes CASSHRTSGRAGNEQFF.

The chain joins TRBV6-5 to TRBJ1-2; 8 nucleotides line up with TRBD1. From germline, CDR1 is MNHEY and CDR2 SVGAGI. The CDR3 spans 15 residues. Trimming cost V 6 bases and J 4 bases; bases outside gene matches: 10. CDR3: CASRHRDRRPYGYTF. The CDR3 DNA is TGTGCCAGCAGACACCGGGACAGGAGGCCCTATGGCTACACCTTC.

The rearrangement joins TRBV19 to TRBJ1-3; no firm D call. The CDR3 sequence is 16 residues long. CDR1 is LNHDA, CDR2 SQIVND, per germline (reference sequence). Trimming stripped 0 bases from V and 2 bases from J, with 11 bases between. CDR3 residues: CASSIDLSGTGNTIYF. The CDR3, as DNA: TGTGCCAGTAGTATAGATCTAAGCGGGACTGGAAACACCATATATTTT.

CDR3 amino acids: CASRDPGTGGGGTGELFF. The DNA of the CDR3 is TGTGCCAGCAGAGACCCCGGGACAGGGGGCGGGGGCACCGGGGAGCTGTTTTTT. The chain uses TRBV2 and TRBJ2-2; 12 bases are shared with TRBD1. Germline loops: CDR1 SNHLY, CDR2 FYNNEI. The junction had 12 bases not matched to a gene; V was cut back by 6 bases and J by 4 bases. This CDR3 has 18 residues. Combining the CDR3 with reference TRBV2 and TRBJ2-2 gives the whole variable domain EPEVTQTPSHQVTQMGQEVILRCVPISNHLYFYWYRQILGQKVEFLVSFYNNEISEKSEIFDDQFSVERPDGSNFTLKIRSTKLEDSAMYFCASRDPGTGGGGTGELFFGEGSRLTVL.

This rearrangement joins TRBV5-1 to TRBJ2-1, with TRBD2 as a possible D gene (6 bases). This CDR3 has 15 amino acids. V was pared by 5 bases and J by 3 bases, with 15 bases between. In germline, CDR1 is SGHRS, CDR2 YFSETQ. DNA of the CDR3: TGCGCCAGCAGTCTGGCGCGGGGAGTCTACAATGAGCAGTTCTTC. Translated, it gives CASSLARGVYNEQFF.

The CDR3 DNA sequence: TGTGCCTGGAGCGGACAGGGGGCAGGGCAGTACTTC. This sequence encodes CAWSGQGAGQYF. The V call is TRBV30, the J call TRBJ2-5; 11 positions agree with TRBD1. Losses at the gene ends were 3 bases for V and 11 bases for J; bases not matched to a gene: 5. The CDR3 spans 12 residues. Germline assignment: CDR1 GTSNPN and CDR2 SVGIG (reference sequence).

V is TRBV18 and J is TRBJ2-1, with D possibly being TRBD1 (5 bases). The germline V gene has CDR1 KGHSH and CDR2 LQKENI. The CDR3 sequence is 14 residues long. The ends were cut back, 5 bases at V and 1 base at J, with 9 bases in the middle. CDR3 coding DNA: TGTGCCAGCTCAGGGGCGGCTTCCTACAATGAGCAGTTCTTC. Protein product: CASSGAASYNEQFF.

V and J are TRBV29-1 and TRBJ2-6; D is unresolved. Per germline, CDR1 SQVTM and CDR2 ANQGSEA. CDR3 length: 16 residues. Trimming left V 7 bases short and J 0 bases short, with 16 bases between. The CDR3 loop reads CSAFLAGLSGANVLTF. CDR3 DNA sequence: TGCAGCGCTTTTCTGGCAGGTCTCTCTGGGGCCAACGTCCTGACTTTC.

The CDR3 DNA sequence: TGTGCCAGCAGCTCGACAGGGCCAGGGGTGGCAACCTACGAGCAGTACTTC. It translates to CASSSTGPGVATYEQYF. The chain carries TRBV13 and TRBJ2-7; 7 bases align to TRBD1. The V gene's germline CDR1 is PRHDT and CDR2 FYEKMQ (reference sequence). With 4 bases clipped from V and 2 bases from J, the junction kept 14 bases outside the gene matches. There are 17 residues in the CDR3.

V usage is TRBV27 and J usage is TRBJ2-5; D is undetermined. The germline V and J ends were trimmed by 2 bases and 4 bases, with 8 bases remaining between them. Germline assignment: CDR1 MNHEY and CDR2 SMNVEV (reference sequence). This CDR3 is built from 13 residues. As DNA, the CDR3 is TGTGCCAGCAGTTTAACCGGGTCAGAGACCCAGTACTTC. Translation: CASSLTGSETQYF.

The rearrangement joins TRBV4-2 to TRBJ2-3; TRBD2 aligns across 9 bases. The CDR3 is 16 residues long. The V gene's germline CDR1 is LGHNA and CDR2 YNFKEQ. Trimming took 0 bases from V and 7 from J; bases not matched to a gene: 8. The CDR3 protein is CASSQEGASGANTQYF. DNA of the CDR3: TGTGCCAGCAGCCAAGAAGGGGCTAGCGGGGCAAATACGCAGTATTTT.

In DNA, the CDR3 is TGCAGCGTTGAATGGGCAGTAGCGGGGGCGACCCAGTACTTC. This gives the protein CSVEWAVAGATQYF. This chain joins TRBV29-1 and TRBJ2-5; 9 nucleotides line up with TRBD2. Germline V CDR1 and CDR2: SQVTM, ANQGSEA. The CDR3 runs to 14 residues. Trimming removed 2 bases from V and 7 bases from J; junction bases left unmatched: 8.

The V and J genes are TRBV18 and TRBJ2-2, with D hard to call. V was shortened by 3 bases and J by 1 base, with 9 bases between the two germline ends. The germline gives CDR1 KGHSH, CDR2 LQKENI. The CDR3 contains 15 residues. The CDR3 DNA is TGTGCCAGCTCACCGCAACGCGGGAACACCGGGGAGCTGTTTTTT. This gives the protein CASSPQRGNTGELFF.

With respect to this clone: A junction end diverges from the germline sequence, so it may reflect a read error. The gene calls are TRBV7-9 and TRBJ1-5; 9 bases are shared with TRBD1. The CDR3 is made up of 15 amino acids. The V gene's germline CDR1 is SEHNR and CDR2 FQNEAQ (reference sequence). The CDR3 sequence is CSSSPGQGPNQPQHF. The CDR3, as DNA: TGTTCCAGCAGCCCGGGACAGGGCCCTAATCAGCCCCAGCATTTT. The complete variable domain, with remaining parts taken from reference TRBV7-9 and TRBJ1-5, reads DTGVSQNPRHKITKRGQNVTFRCDPISEHNRLYWYRQTLGQGPEFLTYFQNEAQLEKSRLLSDRFSAERPKGSFSTLEIQRTEQGDSAMYLCSSSPGQGPNQPQHFGDGTRLSIL.

The CDR3 nucleotides read TGCAGTGCTTATGGCTTGGAGACCCAGTACTTC. Its protein product is CSAYGLETQYF. The chain carries TRBV20-1 and TRBJ2-5, with D unclear. The V gene's germline CDR1 is DFQATT and CDR2 SNEGSKA (reference sequence). The germline V and J ends were trimmed by 5 bases and 5 bases, with 9 bases remaining between them. The CDR3 covers 11 residues.

CDR3 amino acids: CASSRGDRLKGGYTF. The CDR3 region has the DNA TGTGCCAGCAGCCGTGGGGACAGGCTTAAGGGTGGCTACACCTTC. The chain carries TRBV7-2 and TRBJ1-2; 8 bases map to TRBD1. Germline values: CDR1 SGHTA, CDR2 FQGNSA. V lost 5 bases to trimming and J lost 7 bases; unmatched junction nucleotides: 12. The CDR3 is made up of 15 amino acids.

V and J are TRBV18 and TRBJ2-2; 10 bases agree with TRBD1. CDR3 length: 15 amino acids. Germline lookup yields CDR1 KGHSH and CDR2 LQKENI. With 4 bases clipped from V and 4 bases from J, the junction kept 3 bases outside the gene matches. The CDR3 nucleotides are TGTGCCAGCTCACAGACAGGGGGCCTCACCGGGGAGCTGTTTTTT. This encodes CASSQTGGLTGELFF.

Only one count was recorded for this clone. V gene TRBV7-8 combines with J gene TRBJ2-3; TRBD2 aligns across 11 bases. Germline CDR1 and CDR2: SGHVS and FQNEAQ. CDR3 length: 16 residues. The junction had 6 bases not matched to a gene; V was cut back by 5 bases and J by 2 bases. CDR3 residues: CASSGRLAGPTDTQYF. CDR3 nucleotides: TGTGCCAGCAGCGGGCGACTAGCGGGGCCCACAGATACGCAGTATTTT.

J is TRBJ1-2 and V is TRBV18; maybe TRBD1 (6 bases). The V end lost 1 base, the J end lost 2 bases, and 20 bases lay between the germline ends. CDR1 and CDR2 (germline): KGHSH, LQKENI. This CDR3 region has 18 residues. CDR3 nucleotide sequence: TGTGCCAGCTCACCACGTGGGCGGGGGACAACCGCGAACTATGGCTACACCTTC. Translating it yields CASSPRGRGTTANYGYTF.

The gene calls are TRBV5-1 and TRBJ1-6; D call uncertain. Germline lookup yields CDR1 SGHRS and CDR2 YFSETQ. CDR3 length: 15 residues. With 4 bases removed from V and 0 bases from J, the gap between germline ends came to 8 bases. The CDR3 reads CASSPVSSYNSPLHF. CDR3 coding DNA: TGCGCCAGCAGCCCGGTGAGCTCCTATAATTCACCCCTCCACTTT.